This T cell receptor beta chain was identified during a study of response to subunit inactivated influenza vaccine. Study-wide findings and caveats: With each seasonal influenza vaccination, the authors suggested, few new T cells are recruited.

This clonotype was counted between two and nine times. What it binds is not known. TCRdb recomputed calls from the RT-PCR reads with MiXCR, one row per CDR3 protein. The top ten hold approximately 10% of the sample, which has roughly 180,000 distinct CDR3 sequences, around 9% seen once. The V and J ends lost 3 bases and 2 bases respectively, with 10 bases between them. Germline assignment: CDR1 SGHAT and CDR2 FQNNGV. The CDR3 totals 14 residues. The sample here was non-naive T cells sorted from PBMCs, taken on the day of vaccination. The V gene is TRBV11-2, the J gene TRBJ1-1; no reliable D call. This TCR derives from a man aged 50-60 years who received an inactivated influenza vaccine. CDR3: CASSLQAGNTEAFF. The CDR3 bases are TGTGCCAGCAGCTTGCAGGCTGGTAACACTGAAGCTTTCTTT.